What follows is one TCR beta chain and its context. Its specificity is not known. V lost 6 bases to trimming and J lost 7 bases; unmatched junction nucleotides: 5. The CDR3 is made up of 14 amino acids. The germline gives CDR1 LNHDA, CDR2 SQIVND (reference sequence). Patients were aged 18 to 65, had disease duration under 2 months, and had newly diagnosed hyperthyroidism. Researchers amplified the TCR beta CDR3 regions from RNA transcripts. An initial round of RT-PCR targeting the TCR CDR3 relied on the HTBI primer set. Via MiXCR, TCRdb re-called the multiplex PCR reads, giving one row per CDR3 protein. The sample has under 400,000 distinct CDR3 sequences, around a sixth seen once. The sample belongs to a study of T cells in Graves' hyperthyroidism and ophthalmopathy. In the study overall: It was at initial diagnosis, before any treatment, that peripheral blood was collected.

General study results and limits: Ophthalmopathy was distinguished from stable hyperthyroidism by 13 V-J signatures.

The receptor comes from a woman between 45 and 60 years old with Graves' hyperthyroidism. The sample was blood. The chain is built from TRBV19 and TRBJ2-1, with 11 bases lining up with TRBD1. CDR3 DNA: TGTGCCAGTAGAGGACAGGGGGCAGGAAATGAGCAGTTCTTC. It yields the protein CASRGQGAGNEQFF.